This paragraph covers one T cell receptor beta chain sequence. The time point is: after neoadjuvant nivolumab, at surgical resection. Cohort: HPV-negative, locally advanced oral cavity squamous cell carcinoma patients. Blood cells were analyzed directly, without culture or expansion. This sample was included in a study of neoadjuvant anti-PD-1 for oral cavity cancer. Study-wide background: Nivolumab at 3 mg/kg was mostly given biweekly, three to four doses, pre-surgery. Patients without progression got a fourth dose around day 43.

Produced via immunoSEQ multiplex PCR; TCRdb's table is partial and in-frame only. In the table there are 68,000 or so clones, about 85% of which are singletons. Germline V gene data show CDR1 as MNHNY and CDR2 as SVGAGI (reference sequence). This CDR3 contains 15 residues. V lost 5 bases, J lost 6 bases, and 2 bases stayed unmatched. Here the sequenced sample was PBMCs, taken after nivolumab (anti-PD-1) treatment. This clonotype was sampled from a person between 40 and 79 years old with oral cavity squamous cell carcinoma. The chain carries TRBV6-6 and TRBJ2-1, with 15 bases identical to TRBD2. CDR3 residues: CASSPGLAGGNEQFF. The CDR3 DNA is TGTGCCAGCAGTCCGGGACTAGCGGGAGGCAATGAGCAGTTCTTC.